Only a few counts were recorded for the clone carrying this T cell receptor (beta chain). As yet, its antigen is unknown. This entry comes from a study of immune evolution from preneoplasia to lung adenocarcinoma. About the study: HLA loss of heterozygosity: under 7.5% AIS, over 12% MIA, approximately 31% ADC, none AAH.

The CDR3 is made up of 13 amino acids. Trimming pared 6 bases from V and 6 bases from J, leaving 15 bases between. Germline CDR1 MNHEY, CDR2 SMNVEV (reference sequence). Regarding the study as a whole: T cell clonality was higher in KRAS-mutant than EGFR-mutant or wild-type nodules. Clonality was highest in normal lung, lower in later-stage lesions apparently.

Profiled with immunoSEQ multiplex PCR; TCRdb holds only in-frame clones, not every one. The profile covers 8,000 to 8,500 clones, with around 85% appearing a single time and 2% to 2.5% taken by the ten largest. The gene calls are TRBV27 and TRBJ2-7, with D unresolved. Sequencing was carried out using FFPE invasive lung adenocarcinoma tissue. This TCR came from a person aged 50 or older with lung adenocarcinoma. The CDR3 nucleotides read TGTGCCAGCAGCTTGACCGCTTCGGCCGAGCAGTACTTC. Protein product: CASSLTASAEQYF.